This T cell receptor beta chain was documented in a study of Graves' ophthalmopathy and Graves' hyperthyroidism. Researchers took RNA transcripts and amplified TCR beta CDR3 regions from them. After a first-round RT-PCR with HTBI primers, a second-round multiplex PCR was run. Using its own MiXCR run on the multiplex PCR reads, TCRdb lists one record per CDR3 protein. The sample includes about 740,000 distinct CDR3 sequences, roughly two fifths of them seen just once. Those donors who had ophthalmopathy presented with moderate-to-severe activity, a CAS of ≥3, a NOSPECS of ≥4 and a duration under 3 months. This clonotype came up many times. CDR1 is SNHLY and CDR2 is FYNNEI in the germline V gene. The CDR3 loop spans 17 amino acids. With 2 bases removed from V and 4 bases from J, the gap between germline ends came to 15 bases.

This sequence was found in an adult man with Graves' ophthalmopathy. The V and J genes are TRBV2 and TRBJ2-6; D is unclear. Sequencing used peripheral blood. As DNA, the CDR3 is TGTGCCAGCAGTGAATCAATCTCTGGCTCCGGGGCCAACGTCCTGACTTTC. Its translation: CASSESISGSGANVLTF.